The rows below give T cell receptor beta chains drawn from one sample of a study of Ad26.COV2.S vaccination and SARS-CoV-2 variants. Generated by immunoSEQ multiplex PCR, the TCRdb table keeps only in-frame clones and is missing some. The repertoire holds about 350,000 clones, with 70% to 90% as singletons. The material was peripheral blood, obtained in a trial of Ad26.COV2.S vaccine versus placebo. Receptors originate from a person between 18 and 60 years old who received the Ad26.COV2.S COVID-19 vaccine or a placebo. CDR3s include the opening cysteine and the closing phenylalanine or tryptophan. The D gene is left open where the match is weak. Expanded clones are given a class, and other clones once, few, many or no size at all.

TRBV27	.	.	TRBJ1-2	CASSFSPTGSNYGYTF	TGTGCCAGCAGTTTTTCTCCGACAGGTTCCAACTATGGCTACACCTTC
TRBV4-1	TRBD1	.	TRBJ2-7	CASSPGQGTYEQYF	TGCGCCAGCAGCCCGGGACAGGGGACCTACGAGCAGTACTTC
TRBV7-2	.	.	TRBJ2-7	CASSLQGTTIYEQYF	TGTGCCAGCAGCTTACAAGGGACCACAATCTACGAGCAGTACTTC
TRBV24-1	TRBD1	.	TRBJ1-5	CATSSGGFGQPQHF	TGTGCCACCAGTTCAGGGGGCTTCGGTCAGCCCCAGCATTTT
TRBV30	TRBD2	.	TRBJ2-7	CAWSVWVERGGYEQYF	TGTGCCTGGAGTGTATGGGTTGAGCGGGGGGGCTACGAGCAGTACTTC
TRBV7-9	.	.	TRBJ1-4	CASSSSQGTNEKLFF	TGTGCCAGCAGCTCATCACAGGGTACTAATGAAAAACTGTTTTTT
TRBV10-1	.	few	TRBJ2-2	CASSLLVTGELFF	TGCGCCAGCAGCCTCCTGGTCACCGGGGAGCTGTTTTTT
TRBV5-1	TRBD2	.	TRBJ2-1	CASSSLAGGTYNEQFF	TGCGCCAGCAGCTCCTTAGCGGGAGGCACCTACAATGAGCAGTTCTTC
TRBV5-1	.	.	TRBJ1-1	CASSYRDRNTEAFF	TGCGCCAGCAGCTACCGGGACCGGAACACTGAAGCTTTCTTT
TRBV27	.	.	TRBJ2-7	CASSPRSTWTALYEQYF	TGTGCCAGCAGTCCCCGTTCCACTTGGACGGCACTCTACGAGCAGTACTTC
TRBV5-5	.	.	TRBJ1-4	CASSFTVEKLFF	TGTGCCAGCAGCTTTACGGTTGAAAAACTGTTTTTT
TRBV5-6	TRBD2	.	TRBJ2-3	CASSPTGTSGRADTQYF	TGTGCCAGCAGCCCAACGGGGACTAGCGGGAGGGCAGATACGCAGTATTTT
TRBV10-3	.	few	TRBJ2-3	CAIGGGGPAFRTDTQYF	TGTGCCATCGGGGGAGGGGGACCTGCTTTTCGTACAGATACGCAGTATTTT
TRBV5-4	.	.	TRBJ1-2	CASSFGSGGTNYGYTF	TGTGCCAGCAGCTTCGGATCGGGAGGGACTAACTATGGCTACACCTTC
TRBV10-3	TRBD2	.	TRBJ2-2	CAISDRTAGTSGGAISTGELFF	TGTGCCATCAGTGACCGGACCGCCGGGACTAGCGGGGGTGCAATCAGTACCGGGGAGCTGTTTTTT